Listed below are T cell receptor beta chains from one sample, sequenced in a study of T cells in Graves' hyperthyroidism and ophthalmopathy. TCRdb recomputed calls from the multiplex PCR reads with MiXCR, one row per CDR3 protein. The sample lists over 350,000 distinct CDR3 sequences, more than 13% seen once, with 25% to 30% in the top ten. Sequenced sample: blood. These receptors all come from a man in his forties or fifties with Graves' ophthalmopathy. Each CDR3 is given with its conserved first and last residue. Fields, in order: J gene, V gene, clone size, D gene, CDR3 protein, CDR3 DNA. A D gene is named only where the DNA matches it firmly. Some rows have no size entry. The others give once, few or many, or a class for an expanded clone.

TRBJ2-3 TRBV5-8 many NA CASSLGGPDTQYF TGTGCCAGCAGCTTGGGGGGACCAGATACGCAGTATTTT
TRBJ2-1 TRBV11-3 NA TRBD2 CASSLGPSGRNNEQFF TGTGCCAGCAGCCTCGGACCTAGCGGGAGAAACAATGAGCAGTTCTTC
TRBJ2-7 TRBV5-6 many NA CASSLEGGTSLGEQYF TGTGCCAGCAGCTTGGAGGGGGGCACGAGTCTGGGCGAGCAGTACTTC
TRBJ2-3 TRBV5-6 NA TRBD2 CASSLVEVLAGNPTDTQYF TGTGCCAGCAGCTTGGTAGAGGTCCTAGCGGGTAACCCCACAGATACGCAGTATTTT
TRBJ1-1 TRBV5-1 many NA CASSHPPQVTEAFF TGCGCCAGCAGCCACCCCCCCCAGGTCACTGAAGCTTTCTTT
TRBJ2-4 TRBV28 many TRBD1 CASRVTSVDRGNPKNIQYF TGTGCCAGCAGAGTTACGTCCGTGGACAGGGGTAATCCCAAAAACATTCAGTACTTC
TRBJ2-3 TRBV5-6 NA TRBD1 CASTKDRGVTDTQYF TGTGCCAGCACTAAAGACAGGGGTGTCACAGATACGCAGTATTTT
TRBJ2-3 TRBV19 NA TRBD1 CASSRDRGPPDTQYF TGTGCCAGTAGTCGGGACAGGGGTCCGCCAGATACGCAGTATTTT
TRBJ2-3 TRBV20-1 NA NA CSARDRVRYSTDTQYF TGCAGTGCTAGAGACCGAGTCCGGTACAGCACAGATACGCAGTATTTT
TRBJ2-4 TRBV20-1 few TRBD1 CSARDRGKFKNIQYF TGCAGTGCTAGGGACAGGGGGAAATTCAAAAACATTCAGTACTTC
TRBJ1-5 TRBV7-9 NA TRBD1 CASSKGDRDHQPQHF TGTGCCAGCAGTAAAGGCGACAGGGATCATCAGCCCCAGCATTTT
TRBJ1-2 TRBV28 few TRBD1 CASSLLGSGQSYGYTF TGTGCCAGCAGTTTACTAGGCTCGGGACAGTCCTATGGCTACACCTTC
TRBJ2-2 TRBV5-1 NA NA CASNSGVNTGELFF TGCGCCAGCAACTCGGGGGTGAACACCGGGGAGCTGTTTTTT
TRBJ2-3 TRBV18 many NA CASSPMATDTQYF TGTGCCAGCTCACCGATGGCTACAGATACGCAGTATTTT
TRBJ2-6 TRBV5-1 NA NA CASSGSTGANVLTF TGCGCCAGCTCTGGGTCGACCGGGGCCAACGTCCTGACTTTC
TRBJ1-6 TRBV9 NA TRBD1 CASSVALDRASPLHF TGTGCCAGCAGCGTAGCTTTAGACAGGGCTTCACCCCTCCACTTT
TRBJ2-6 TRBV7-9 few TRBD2 CASGAGVGANVLTF TGTGCCAGCGGAGCGGGGGTAGGGGCCAACGTCCTGACTTTC
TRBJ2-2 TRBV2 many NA CASSETDTGELFF TGTGCCAGCAGTGAGACGGATACCGGGGAGCTGTTTTTT
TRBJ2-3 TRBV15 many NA CATSSDLGDTQYF TGTGCCACCAGCAGTGATTTGGGAGATACGCAGTATTTT
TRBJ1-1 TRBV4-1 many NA CASSQGGGVSYQNTEAFF TGCGCCAGCAGCCAAGGAGGCGGCGTCAGCTACCAGAACACTGAAGCTTTCTTT
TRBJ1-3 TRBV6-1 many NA CAGSTEGNTIYF TGTGCGGGAAGTACTGAAGGAAACACCATATATTTT
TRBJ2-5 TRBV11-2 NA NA CASSLVGDKETQYF TGTGCCAGCAGCTTAGTAGGGGATAAAGAGACCCAGTACTTC
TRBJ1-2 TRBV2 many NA CASSEKGGYGYTF TGTGCCAGCAGTGAAAAGGGTGGATATGGCTACACCTTC
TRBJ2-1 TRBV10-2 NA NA CASSESLVINEQFF TGCGCCAGCAGTGAGTCACTAGTCATTAATGAGCAGTTCTTC
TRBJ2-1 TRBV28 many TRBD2 CASTRGSSGNPEQFF TGTGCCAGCACCCGAGGTTCTAGCGGGAACCCGGAGCAGTTCTTC
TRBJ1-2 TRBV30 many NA CAWSGGSYGYTF TGTGCCTGGAGTGGGGGGAGCTATGGCTACACCTTC
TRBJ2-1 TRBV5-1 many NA CASRGIAQFF TGCGCCAGTCGAGGGATTGCGCAGTTCTTC
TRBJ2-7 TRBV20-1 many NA CSARDRPHLPYEQYF TGCAGTGCTAGAGATCGACCACACCTCCCCTACGAGCAGTACTTC
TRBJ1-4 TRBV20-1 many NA CSAAPGRQEKLFF TGCAGTGCTGCGCCGGGTCGGCAAGAAAAACTGTTTTTT
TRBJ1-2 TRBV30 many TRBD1 CAWTLGQGLNYGYTF TGTGCCTGGACCCTCGGACAGGGTTTGAACTATGGCTACACCTTC
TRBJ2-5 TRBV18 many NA CASSPMALQGRAQETQYF TGTGCCAGCTCACCCATGGCACTCCAGGGGCGAGCGCAAGAGACCCAGTACTTC
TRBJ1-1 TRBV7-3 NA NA CASSLVARGTEAFF TGTGCCAGCAGCTTAGTAGCTCGAGGCACTGAAGCTTTCTTT
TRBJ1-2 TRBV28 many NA CASSFGGDGYTF TGTGCCAGCAGTTTTGGAGGGGATGGCTACACCTTC
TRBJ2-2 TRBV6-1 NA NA CASSFARDPNTGEPFF TGTGCCAGCAGCTTCGCCAGGGACCCAAATACCGGGGAGCCGTTTTTT
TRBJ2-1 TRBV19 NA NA CASSLSLRSTANEQFF TGTGCCAGTAGCCTTTCACTGCGATCAACTGCGAATGAGCAGTTCTTC
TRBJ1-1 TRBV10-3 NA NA CAIRRDTTFSTEAFF TGTGCCATCAGGCGGGACACGACTTTTTCCACTGAAGCTTTCTTT
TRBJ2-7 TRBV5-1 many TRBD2 CASSLGAHGLAGDMNEQYF TGCGCCAGCAGCTTGGGGGCCCACGGACTAGCGGGAGATATGAACGAGCAGTACTTC
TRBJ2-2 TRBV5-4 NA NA CAESRGAGLRTGELFF TGTGCCGAATCTCGGGGGGCCGGATTGAGAACCGGGGAGCTGTTTTTT
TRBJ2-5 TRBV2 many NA CASQLANNQETQYF TGTGCCAGCCAACTAGCCAACAACCAAGAGACCCAGTACTTC
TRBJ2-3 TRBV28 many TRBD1 CASSFGTGSDTQYF TGTGCCAGCAGTTTCGGGACAGGGTCAGATACGCAGTATTTT
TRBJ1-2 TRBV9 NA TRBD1 CASSVEGARGYGYTF TGTGCCAGCAGCGTAGAGGGGGCGCGGGGCTATGGCTACACCTTC
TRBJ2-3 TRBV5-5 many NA CASSWGTSGPYTDTQYF TGTGCCAGCAGCTGGGGAACGTCGGGCCCTTACACAGATACGCAGTATTTT
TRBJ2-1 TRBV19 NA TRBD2 CASHERESYNEQFF TGTGCCAGTCACGAGCGGGAGAGCTACAATGAGCAGTTCTTC